This TCR beta chain was sequenced in a study of tumor and adjacent non-tumor tissue in lung cancer. Looking at the study overall: Samples averaged around 4.2 million productive TCRbeta reads each.

Study results and caveats: Tumor tissue had significantly higher TCR diversity than normal lung. Tumor repertoires had a smaller top 100 clone share than normal lung.

Three rounds of nested PCR, following a modified ARM-PCR protocol, produced the TCRbeta library. TCRdb reprocessed the multiplex PCR reads via MiXCR and lists one record per CDR3 protein. Here the sample spans more than 85,000 distinct CDR3 sequences, 50% to 70% being singletons. A remark on this clonotype: Its matching antigen is unknown. One junction end does not reproduce the germline sequence, and a read error may be involved.

The template was RNA from unsorted bulk tissue. More than 3 cm separated this lung sample from the edge of the tumor. CDR1 and CDR2 from the germline V gene are SGHNT and YYREEE (reference sequence). The CDR3 totals 15 residues. The TCR was taken from a man aged 55-75 years with non-small cell lung cancer. Sequenced: distant non-tumor lung tissue. V is TRBV5-4 and J is TRBJ2-7; a weak D match, TRBD1 (5 bases). The CDR3 protein is CASSPGQQGTYEEYF. CDR3 sequence (DNA): TGTGCCAGCAGCCCAGGGCAGCAGGGTACCTACGAGGAGTACTTC.